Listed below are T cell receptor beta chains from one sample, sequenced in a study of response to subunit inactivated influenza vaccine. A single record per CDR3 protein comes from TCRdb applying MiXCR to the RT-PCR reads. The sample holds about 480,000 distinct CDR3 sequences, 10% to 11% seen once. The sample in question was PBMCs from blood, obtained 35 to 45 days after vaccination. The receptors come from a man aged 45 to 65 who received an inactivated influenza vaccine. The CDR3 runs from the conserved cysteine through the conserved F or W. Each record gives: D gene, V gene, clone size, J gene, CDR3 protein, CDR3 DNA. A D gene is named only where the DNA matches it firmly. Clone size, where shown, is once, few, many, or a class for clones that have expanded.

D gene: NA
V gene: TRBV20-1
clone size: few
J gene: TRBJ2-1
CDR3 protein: CSARQEVHNEQFF
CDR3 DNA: TGCAGTGCCAGGCAAGAGGTCCACAATGAGCAGTTCTTC

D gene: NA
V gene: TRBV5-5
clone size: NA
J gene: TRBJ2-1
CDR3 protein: CASTGHGGSYNEQFF
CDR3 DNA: TGTGCCAGCACGGGGCACGGCGGCTCCTACAATGAGCAGTTCTTC

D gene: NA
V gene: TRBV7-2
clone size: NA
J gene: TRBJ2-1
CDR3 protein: CASSLVRGDEQFF
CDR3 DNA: TGTGCCAGCAGCTTAGTCAGGGGCGATGAGCAGTTCTTC

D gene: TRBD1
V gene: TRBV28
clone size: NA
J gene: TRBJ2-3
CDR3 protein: CASRTDRGGADTQYF
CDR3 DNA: TGTGCCAGCAGGACTGACAGGGGTGGCGCAGATACGCAGTATTTT

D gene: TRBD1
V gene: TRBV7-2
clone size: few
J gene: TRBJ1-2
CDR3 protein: CASSSRTGDRTYGYTF
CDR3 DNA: TGTGCCAGCAGCTCCAGGACAGGGGATCGTACCTATGGCTACACCTTC

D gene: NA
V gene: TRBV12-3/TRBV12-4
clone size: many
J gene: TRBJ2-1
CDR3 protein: CATTAGHLYNEQFF
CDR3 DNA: TGTGCCACCACGGCCGGGCACCTTTACAATGAGCAGTTCTTC

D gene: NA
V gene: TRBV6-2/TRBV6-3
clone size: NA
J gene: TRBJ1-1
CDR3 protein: CASSFRRVVGTEAFF
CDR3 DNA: TGTGCCAGCAGTTTTCGACGGGTTGTTGGCACTGAAGCTTTCTTT

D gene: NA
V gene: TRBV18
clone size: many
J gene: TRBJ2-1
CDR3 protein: CASSPPTLGEQFF
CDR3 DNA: TGTGCCAGCTCACCACCGACCCTGGGGGAGCAGTTCTTC

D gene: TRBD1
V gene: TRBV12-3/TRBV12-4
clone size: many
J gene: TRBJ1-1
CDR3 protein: CASSLWTGMNTEAFF
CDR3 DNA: TGTGCCAGCAGTCTTTGGACAGGGATGAACACTGAAGCTTTCTTT

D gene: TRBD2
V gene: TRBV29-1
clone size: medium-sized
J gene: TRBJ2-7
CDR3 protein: CSTQRDPLAEQYF
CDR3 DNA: TGCAGTACCCAGCGGGACCCCCTTGCCGAGCAGTACTTC

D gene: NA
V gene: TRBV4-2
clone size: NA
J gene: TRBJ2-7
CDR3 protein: CASSQEGPSSHEQYF
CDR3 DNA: TGTGCCAGCAGCCAAGAAGGGCCTAGCTCACACGAGCAGTACTTC

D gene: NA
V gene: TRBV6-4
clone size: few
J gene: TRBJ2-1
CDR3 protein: CASSDDWTNEQFF
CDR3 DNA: TGTGCCAGCAGTGACGATTGGACTAATGAGCAGTTCTTC

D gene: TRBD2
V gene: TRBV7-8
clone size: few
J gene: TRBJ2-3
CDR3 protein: CASGRLAALYGTDTQYF
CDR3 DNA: TGTGCCAGCGGACGACTAGCGGCTTTGTACGGGACAGATACGCAGTATTTT

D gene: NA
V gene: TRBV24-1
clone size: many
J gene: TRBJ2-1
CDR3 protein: CATSGASEKQFF
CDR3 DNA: TGTGCCACCAGTGGGGCTAGCGAAAAGCAGTTCTTC

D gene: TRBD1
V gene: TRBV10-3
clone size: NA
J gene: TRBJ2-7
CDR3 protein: CAIRPGQNNYEQYF
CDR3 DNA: TGTGCCATCAGACCGGGACAGAACAACTACGAGCAGTACTTC

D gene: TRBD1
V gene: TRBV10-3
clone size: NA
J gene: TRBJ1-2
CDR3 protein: CAIESGQGGYGYTF
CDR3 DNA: TGTGCCATCGAGTCTGGACAGGGTGGCTATGGCTACACCTTC

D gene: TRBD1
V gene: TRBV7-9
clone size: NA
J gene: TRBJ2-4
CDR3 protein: CASQPDRGKNIQYF
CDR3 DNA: TGTGCCTCCCAACCAGACAGGGGGAAAAACATTCAGTACTTC

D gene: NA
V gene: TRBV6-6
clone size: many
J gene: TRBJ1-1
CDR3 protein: CASTRRDTEAFF
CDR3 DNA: TGTGCCAGCACCCGCAGAGATACTGAAGCTTTCTTT

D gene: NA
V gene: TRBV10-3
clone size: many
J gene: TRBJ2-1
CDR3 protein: CAISDRDTRNNEQFF
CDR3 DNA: TGTGCCATCAGTGACAGGGACACCCGTAACAATGAGCAGTTCTTC

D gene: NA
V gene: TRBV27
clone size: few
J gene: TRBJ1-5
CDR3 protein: CASSSNQPQHF
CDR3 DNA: TGTGCCAGCAGTTCCAATCAGCCCCAGCATTTT

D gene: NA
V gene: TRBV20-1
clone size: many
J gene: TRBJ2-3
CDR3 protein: CSARRDTQYF
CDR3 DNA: TGCAGTGCTAGGAGAGATACGCAGTATTTT

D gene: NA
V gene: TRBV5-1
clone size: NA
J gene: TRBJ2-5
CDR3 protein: CASSLNLAGETQYF
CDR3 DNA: TGCGCCAGCAGCCTAAACCTGGCTGGGGAGACCCAGTACTTC

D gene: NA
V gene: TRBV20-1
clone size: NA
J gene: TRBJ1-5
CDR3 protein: CSASADRDQPQHF
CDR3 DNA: TGCAGTGCTAGCGCGGACAGAGATCAGCCCCAGCATTTT

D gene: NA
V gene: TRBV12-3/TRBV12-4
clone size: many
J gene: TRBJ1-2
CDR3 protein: CASSRGYKGGNYGYTF
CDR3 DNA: TGTGCCAGCAGTAGAGGCTATAAAGGCGGGAACTATGGCTACACCTTC

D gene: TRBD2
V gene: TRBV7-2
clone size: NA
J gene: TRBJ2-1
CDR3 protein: CASSPGGRAYNEQFF
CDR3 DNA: TGTGCCAGCAGCCCCGGGGGGAGGGCCTACAATGAGCAGTTCTTC

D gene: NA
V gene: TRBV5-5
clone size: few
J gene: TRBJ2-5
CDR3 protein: CASSFGPTQETQYF
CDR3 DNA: TGTGCCAGCAGCTTTGGGCCGACCCAAGAGACCCAGTACTTC

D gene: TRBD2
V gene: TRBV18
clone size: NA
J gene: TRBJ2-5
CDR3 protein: CASSPRVAGERETQYF
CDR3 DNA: TGTGCCAGCTCACCACGGGTAGCGGGAGAGAGAGAGACCCAGTACTTC

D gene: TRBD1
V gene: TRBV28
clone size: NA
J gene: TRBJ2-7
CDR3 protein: CASSLFSGTGVTYEQYF
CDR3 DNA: TGTGCCAGCAGTTTATTTTCCGGGACAGGGGTTACCTACGAGCAGTACTTC

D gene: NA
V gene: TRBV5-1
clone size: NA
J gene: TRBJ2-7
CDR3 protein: CASNPSAGSSYEQYF
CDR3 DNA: TGCGCCAGCAACCCGAGCGCGGGGAGCTCCTACGAGCAGTACTTC

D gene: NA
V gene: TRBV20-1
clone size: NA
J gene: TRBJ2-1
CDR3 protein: CSARRGAEQFF
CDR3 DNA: TGCAGTGCTAGACGGGGGGCGGAGCAGTTCTTC

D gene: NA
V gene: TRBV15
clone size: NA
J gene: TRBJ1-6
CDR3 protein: CATSRVMANSPLHF
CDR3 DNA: TGTGCCACCAGCAGAGTCATGGCAAATTCACCCCTCCACTTT

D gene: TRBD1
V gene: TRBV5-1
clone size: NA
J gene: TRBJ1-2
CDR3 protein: CASSHDTGVDGYTF
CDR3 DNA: TGCGCCAGCAGCCACGATACAGGGGTCGACGGCTACACCTTC

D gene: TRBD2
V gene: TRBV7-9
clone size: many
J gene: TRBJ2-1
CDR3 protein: CASSSRTSGPNYNEQFF
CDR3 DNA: TGTGCCAGCAGCTCCCGGACTAGCGGGCCAAACTACAATGAGCAGTTCTTC

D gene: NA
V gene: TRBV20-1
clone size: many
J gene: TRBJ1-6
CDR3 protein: CSASSQPMSPLHF
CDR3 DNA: TGCAGTGCTAGTTCTCAGCCAATGTCACCCCTCCACTTT

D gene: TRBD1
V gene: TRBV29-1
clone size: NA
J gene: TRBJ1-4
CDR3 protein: CSVELGQGSEKLFF
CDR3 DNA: TGCAGCGTTGAATTGGGACAGGGGAGTGAAAAACTGTTTTTT

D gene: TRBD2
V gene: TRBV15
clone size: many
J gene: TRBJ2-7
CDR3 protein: CATSKPGGFSYEQYF
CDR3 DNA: TGTGCCACCAGCAAACCGGGGGGGTTCTCCTACGAGCAGTACTTC

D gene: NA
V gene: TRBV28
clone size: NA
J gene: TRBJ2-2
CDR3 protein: CASSDGFNTGELFF
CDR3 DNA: TGTGCCAGCAGTGACGGGTTTAACACCGGGGAGCTGTTTTTT

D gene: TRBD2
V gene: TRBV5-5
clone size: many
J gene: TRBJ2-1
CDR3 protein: CASSLAWLAGTSNEQFF
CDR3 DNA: TGTGCCAGCAGCTTGGCCTGGCTAGCGGGGACGAGTAATGAGCAGTTCTTC

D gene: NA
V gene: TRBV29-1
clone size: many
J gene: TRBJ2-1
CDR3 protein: CSVAHGVDEQFF
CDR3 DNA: TGCAGCGTTGCCCACGGGGTCGATGAGCAGTTCTTC

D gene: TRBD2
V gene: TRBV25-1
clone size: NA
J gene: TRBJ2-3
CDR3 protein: CASSEDGIAGRKDTQYF
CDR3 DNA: TGTGCCAGCAGTGAGGATGGGATAGCGGGGAGAAAAGATACGCAGTATTTT

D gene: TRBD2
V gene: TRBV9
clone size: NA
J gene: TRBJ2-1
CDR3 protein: CASSVGSGRGNEQFF
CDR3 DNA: TGTGCCAGCAGCGTAGGATCCGGGCGGGGGAATGAGCAGTTCTTC

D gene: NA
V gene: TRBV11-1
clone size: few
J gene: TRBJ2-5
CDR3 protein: CASSDAPDLDRWSETQYF
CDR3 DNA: TGTGCCAGCAGCGATGCGCCCGATCTGGACAGATGGTCAGAGACCCAGTACTTC

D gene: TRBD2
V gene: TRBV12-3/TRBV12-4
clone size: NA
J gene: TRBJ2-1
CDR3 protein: CATGLADYNEQFF
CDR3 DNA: TGTGCCACCGGACTAGCGGATTACAATGAGCAGTTCTTC

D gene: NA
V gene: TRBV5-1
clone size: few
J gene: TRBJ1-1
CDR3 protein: CASSPGPALNTEAFF
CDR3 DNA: TGCGCCAGCAGCCCGGGGCCGGCACTGAACACTGAAGCTTTCTTT

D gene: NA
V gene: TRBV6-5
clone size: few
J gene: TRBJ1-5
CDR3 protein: CASSYTQRRRGRQPQHF
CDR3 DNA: TGTGCCAGCAGTTACACTCAGAGGAGGCGGGGGCGACAGCCCCAGCATTTT

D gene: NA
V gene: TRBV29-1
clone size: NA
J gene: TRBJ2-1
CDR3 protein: CSVDEQTPLDNEQFF
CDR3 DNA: TGCAGCGTTGATGAGCAGACTCCCCTCGACAATGAGCAGTTCTTC

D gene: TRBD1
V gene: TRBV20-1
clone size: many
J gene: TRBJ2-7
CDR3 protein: CSARHTGGPTYEQYF
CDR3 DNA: TGCAGTGCTAGACATACAGGGGGCCCCACTTACGAGCAGTACTTC

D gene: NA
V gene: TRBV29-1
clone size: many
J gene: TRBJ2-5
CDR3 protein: CSVGATQYF
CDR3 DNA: TGCAGCGTTGGTGCGACCCAGTACTTC

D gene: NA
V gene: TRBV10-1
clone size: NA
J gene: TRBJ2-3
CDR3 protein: CASSDGTDTQYF
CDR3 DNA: TGCGCCAGCAGTGACGGCACAGATACGCAGTATTTT

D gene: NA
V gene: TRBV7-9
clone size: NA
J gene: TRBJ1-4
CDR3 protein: CASGGRTNEKLFF
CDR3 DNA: TGTGCCAGCGGGGGCAGGACTAATGAAAAACTGTTTTTT

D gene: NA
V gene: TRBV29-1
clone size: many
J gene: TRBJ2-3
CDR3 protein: CSVERFGTDTQYF
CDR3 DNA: TGCAGCGTTGAGCGTTTCGGCACAGATACGCAGTATTTT

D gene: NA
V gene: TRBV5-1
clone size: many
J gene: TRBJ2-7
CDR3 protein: CASSLAQGTSEQYF
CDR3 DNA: TGCGCCAGCAGCTTGGCGCAGGGCACATCCGAGCAGTACTTC

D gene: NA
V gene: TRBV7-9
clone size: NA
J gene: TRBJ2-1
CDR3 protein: CASSLKGGGLYNEQFF
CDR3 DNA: TGTGCCAGCAGCTTAAAGGGGGGGGGACTCTACAATGAGCAGTTCTTC